Presented here are 17 T cell receptor beta chains from one specimen sequenced in a study of cytomegalovirus exposure and HLA in healthy donors. PCR amplification relied on 60 Vbeta primers (plus 13 Jbeta primers). Clones were sequenced by immunoSEQ multiplex PCR, and TCRdb holds only the in-frame ones, with some missing. This repertoire shows some 25,000 clones, 75% to 80% found once; its top ten account for 4% to 5.5%. The material sequenced was PBMCs. The receptors were gathered from a male donor in good health and CMV-seronegative.

This clone came up once. The chain uses TRBV19 and TRBJ1-5; D call uncertain. The germline gives CDR1 LNHDA, CDR2 SQIVND (reference sequence). CDR3 size: 17 residues. V lost 5 bases and J 0 bases, leaving 17 bases between the germline ends. The DNA of the CDR3 is TGTGCCAGTAGTCCCTTGGCTGGCGGATATAGCAATCAGCCCCAGCATTTT. Its translation: CASSPLAGGYSNQPQHF.

This chain connects TRBV29-1 to TRBJ2-2; perhaps TRBD1 as D (5 bases). Trimming took off 5 bases at V and 4 bases at J, with 8 bases between the two ends. The CDR3 totals 12 residues. The germline V gene encodes CDR1 SQVTM and CDR2 ANQGSEA. This chain's CDR3 is CSVSGFTGELFF. In DNA, the CDR3 is TGCAGCGTTTCAGGGTTCACCGGGGAGCTGTTTTTT.

The chain couples TRBV7-8 to TRBJ1-1; possible D gene TRBD1, 6 bases. This CDR3 region has 13 residues. CDR1 is SGHVS, CDR2 FQNEAQ, per germline. Trimming cost V 3 bases and J 6 bases, with 11 bases left between them. The CDR3 here is CASSFAGGAEAFF. The CDR3 DNA is TGTGCCAGCAGCTTCGCGGGGGGCGCTGAAGCTTTCTTT. Variable domain in full (rest from reference TRBV7-8 and TRBJ1-1): GAGVSQSPRYKVAKRGQDVALRCDPISGHVSLFWYQQALGQGPEFLTYFQNEAQLDKSGLPSDRFFAERPEGSVSTLKIQRTQQEDSAVYLCASSFAGGAEAFFGQGTRLTVV.

The rearrangement links TRBV6-5 to TRBJ2-7; D uncertain. There are 12 residues in the CDR3. Germline V CDR1 and CDR2: MNHEY, SVGAGI. V gave up 7 bases and J gave up 6 bases, with 13 bases separating them. The CDR3 reads CASTRRPGEQYF. The CDR3 DNA follows: TGTGCCAGCACCCGTCGGCCGGGCGAGCAGTACTTC.

The V call is TRBV11-1, the J call TRBJ2-1; 9 bases line up with TRBD2. The CDR3 has 15 amino acids. V was clipped by 1 base and J by 2 bases; unmatched bases: 0. The V gene's germline CDR1 is SGHAT and CDR2 FQDESV (reference sequence). The CDR3 region has the DNA TGTGCCAGCAGCTTAGGCGGGGGGGCCTACAATGAGCAGTTCTTC. Translated, it gives CASSLGGGAYNEQFF.

About this clone itself: At one of its ends the junction is not consistent with the germline gene, which may arise from a read error. The chain is built from TRBV7-9 and TRBJ1-3; possibly TRBD1 for D (5 bases). Germline V gene lookup returns CDR1 SEHNR and CDR2 FQNEAQ (reference sequence). CDR3 length: 16 residues. The CDR3 is CSSSPKTAFSGNTIYF. CDR3 coding DNA: TGTTCCAGCAGCCCGAAGACAGCATTCTCTGGAAACACCATATATTTT.

This clone was seen only a few times. This chain uses TRBV5-4 with TRBJ2-7; a weak D match, TRBD2 (6 bases). CDR3 length: 15 amino acids. V shed 4 bases and J shed 2 bases, with 16 bases lying between them. The V gene's germline CDR1 is SGHNT and CDR2 YYREEE (reference sequence). CDR3 sequence (DNA): TGTGCCAGCAGCGGAGGGACGGGTACAACCTACGAGCAGTACTTC. This sequence encodes CASSGGTGTTYEQYF.

This clone was detected a few times. This chain joins TRBV19 and TRBJ1-5, with D hard to call. Trimming took off 5 bases at V and 0 bases at J, with 11 bases between the two ends. This CDR3 has 15 amino acids. In germline, CDR1 is LNHDA, CDR2 SQIVND (reference sequence). CDR3 sequence (DNA): TGTGCCAGTAGTTTAGGGAGTGGTAGCAATCAGCCCCAGCATTTT. Its protein is CASSLGSGSNQPQHF.

This clone was recorded a few times. The V call is TRBV6-5, the J call TRBJ2-3, with D unresolved. Germline V CDR1 and CDR2: MNHEY, SVGAGI. This CDR3 contains 13 residues. The V end lost 8 bases, the J end lost 1 base, and 10 bases lay between the germline ends. The CDR3 region has the DNA TGTGCCAGCCGCGAGGTGGGCACAGATACGCAGTATTTT. Protein: CASREVGTDTQYF.

This clone was counted a single time. The V and J genes are TRBV5-4 and TRBJ2-1; 15 bases map to TRBD2. V dropped 4 bases and J dropped 7; count of bases not matched to a gene: 3. Germline CDR1 reads SGHNT; CDR2 reads YYREEE (reference sequence). The CDR3 consists of 15 residues. The CDR3 coding sequence is TGTGCCAGCAGCCCCGGGACTAGCGGGGGGAATGAGCAGTTCTTC. As protein: CASSPGTSGGNEQFF.

The rearrangement uses TRBV5-4 and TRBJ1-5; tentatively, D is TRBD1 (5 bases). Looked up from germline, CDR1 is SGHNT and CDR2 is YYREEE (reference sequence). This CDR3 is built from 15 residues. Between the trimmed V and J ends, which lost 3 bases and 1 base, there was a span of 11 bases. Written as DNA, the CDR3 is TGTGCCAGCAGCTGGGGAGGGGACAGCAATCAGCCCCAGCATTTT. Translation gives CASSWGGDSNQPQHF.

This clone was counted between two and nine times. This chain uses TRBV6-1 with TRBJ1-5, with a tentative D call TRBD1 (5 bases). The CDR3 runs to 14 residues. Trimming stripped 0 bases from V and 5 bases from J, with 8 bases between. Germline CDR1 reads MNHNS; CDR2 reads SASEGT. The CDR3 is CASSEAGGDQPQHF. In DNA, the CDR3 is TGTGCCAGCAGTGAAGCTGGGGGGGATCAGCCCCAGCATTTT.

The genes are TRBV27 and TRBJ2-7; 9 bases agree with TRBD2. Germline CDR1 is MNHEY and CDR2 is SMNVEV (reference sequence). This CDR3 spans 15 amino acids. V shed 4 bases and J 2 bases; nucleotides not matched to a gene: 6. CDR3 sequence reads: CASSSTSGLTYEQYF. CDR3 nucleotide sequence: TGTGCCAGCAGTTCGACTAGCGGCTTAACCTACGAGCAGTACTTC.

V usage is TRBV29-1 and J usage is TRBJ1-1; 9 bases fit TRBD1. Trimming at V came to 7 bases and at J to 6 bases, leaving 6 bases not matched to a gene. Germline V gene data show CDR1 as SQVTM and CDR2 as ANQGSEA. This CDR3 is 12 amino acids long. CDR3 residues: CSAGDRASEAFF. In DNA form, the CDR3 reads TGCAGCGCCGGGGACAGGGCCTCTGAAGCTTTCTTT.

The chain links TRBV6-5 to TRBJ2-5; TRBD1 is a possible D gene (5 bases). The J call could be wrong; TRBJ2-7 is a better fit for the DNA end. The CDR3 spans 16 residues. Germline CDR1 reads MNHEY; CDR2 reads SVGAGI. The CDR3 coding sequence is TGTGCCAGCAGTTACCCGCCCCTGACAGCCTCCTACGAGCAGTACTTC. Translation gives CASSYPPLTASYEQYF.

The V and J genes are TRBV29-1 and TRBJ2-7, with TRBD1 matching 8 bases. The CDR3 contains 12 residues. Germline V gene lookup returns CDR1 SQVTM and CDR2 ANQGSEA. The trim removed 7 bases at V and 6 bases at J, leaving 8 bases unmatched. The DNA for the CDR3 is TGCAGCGCTGGGACAGGTATAGGCGAGCAGTACTTC. This gives the protein CSAGTGIGEQYF.

The chain employs TRBV7-9 and TRBJ1-2; a possible D gene is TRBD1 (6 bases). V lost 9 bases and J 4 bases, leaving 15 bases between the germline ends. Germline values: CDR1 SEHNR, CDR2 FQNEAQ (reference sequence). This CDR3 region has 13 residues. CDR3 nucleotides: TGTGCCAGTCGAATGGACAGCCTCTATGGCTACACCTTC. This sequence encodes CASRMDSLYGYTF.